The sequence of this TCR beta chain was determined in a study of T-cell memory formation after mild COVID-19. Each CDR3 protein is one row after TCRdb ran MiXCR on the 5' RACE reads. The sample has roughly 240,000 distinct CDR3 sequences, about 16% seen once. This clonotype was observed a few times. Its cognate antigen is unknown. This CDR3 comprises 13 residues. Germline V gene data show CDR1 as SNHLY and CDR2 as FYNNEI. Deletions cut 2 bases from V and 8 bases from J, with 9 bases between. General study findings and limits: Second-wave clones peaking on day 37 lacked confirmed SARS-CoV-2 specificity.

The clonotype was recovered from an adult woman who had mild COVID-19 (a few samples of this study predate the infection). Cell type and time point are not known. Sequencing was carried out using PBMCs or a T cell subset sorted from them (not recorded which). The V gene is TRBV2, the J gene TRBJ2-2; maybe TRBD1 (6 bases). As DNA, the CDR3 is TGTGCCAGCAGTGAATCGACAGGAGGGGAGCTGTTTTTT. The encoded protein is CASSESTGGELFF.